The clone carrying this TCR beta chain was recorded many times. Its target is unknown. This sample was taken from a study of T-cell reconstitution after alpha-beta-depleted transplantation in children. The CDR3 spans 14 residues. The V and J ends lost 5 bases and 4 bases, in that order; junction bases with no gene match: 3. The germline V gene encodes CDR1 LNHDA and CDR2 SQIVND (reference sequence). The study, taken as a whole, reports: Some patients' high day-60 TCRbeta diversity was traced to surviving recipient T cells and thymic progenitors. Roughly two months post-transplant, alpha-beta T cells reportedly originated from several hundred graft clones that had expanded. A year post-transplant, T-cell counts and diversity derived mostly from newly produced T cells.

Unique molecular identifiers were incorporated into the prepared TCRbeta library. MiXCR was run by TCRdb on the PCR reads, yielding one entry per CDR3 protein. The sample lists approximately 980,000 distinct CDR3 sequences, about 26% occurring once. The sequences come from PBMCs, mostly from graft donor cells, collected 360 days after TCRalphabeta/CD19-depleted stem cell transplant. The TCR comes from a boy younger than two who had a stem cell transplant for SCID, so the T cells may come from the graft donor. The chain joins TRBV19 to TRBJ2-2; 8 bases are a match to TRBD1. In DNA, the CDR3 is TGTGCCAGTAGTGCGGGACAGGCCACCGGGGAGCTGTTTTTT. The encoded protein is CASSAGQATGELFF.